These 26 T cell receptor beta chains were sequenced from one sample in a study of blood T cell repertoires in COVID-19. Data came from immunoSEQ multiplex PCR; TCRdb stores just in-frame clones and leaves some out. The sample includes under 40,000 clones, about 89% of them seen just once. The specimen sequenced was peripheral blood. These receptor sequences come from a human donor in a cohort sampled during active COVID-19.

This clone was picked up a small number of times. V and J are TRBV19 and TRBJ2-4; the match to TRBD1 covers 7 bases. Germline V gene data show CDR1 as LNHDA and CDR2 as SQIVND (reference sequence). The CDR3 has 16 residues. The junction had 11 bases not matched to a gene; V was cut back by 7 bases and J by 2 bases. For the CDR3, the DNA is TGTGCCAGTAAGGACAGGTGGACGCCTTCCAAAAACATTCAGTACTTC. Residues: CASKDRWTPSKNIQYF.

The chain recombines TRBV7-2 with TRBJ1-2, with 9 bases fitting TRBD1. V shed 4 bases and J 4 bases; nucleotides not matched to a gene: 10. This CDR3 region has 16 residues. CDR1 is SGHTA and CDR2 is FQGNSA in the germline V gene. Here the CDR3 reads CASSSARETGGYGYTF. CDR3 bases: TGTGCCAGCAGCTCGGCGAGAGAGACAGGGGGCTATGGCTACACCTTC.

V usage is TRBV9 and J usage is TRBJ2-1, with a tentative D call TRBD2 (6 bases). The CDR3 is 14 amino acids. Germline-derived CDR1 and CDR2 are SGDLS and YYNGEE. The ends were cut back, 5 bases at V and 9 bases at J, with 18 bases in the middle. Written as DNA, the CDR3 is TGTGCCAGCAGAGTCGGGAGTGGAGGAGGTGAGCAGTTCTTC. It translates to CASRVGSGGGEQFF.

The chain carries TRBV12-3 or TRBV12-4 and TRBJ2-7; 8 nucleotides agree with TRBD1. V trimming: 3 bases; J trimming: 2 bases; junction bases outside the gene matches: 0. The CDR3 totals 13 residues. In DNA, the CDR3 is TGTGCCAGCAGTTTGACAGGGGCCTACGAGCAGTACTTC. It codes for CASSLTGAYEQYF.

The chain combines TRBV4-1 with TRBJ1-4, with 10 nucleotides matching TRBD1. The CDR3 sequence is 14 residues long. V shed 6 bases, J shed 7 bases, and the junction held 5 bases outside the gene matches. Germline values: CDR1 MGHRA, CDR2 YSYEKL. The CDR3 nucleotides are TGCGCCAGCAGTCACCGGGACAGGGGTGAAAAACTGTTTTTT. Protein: CASSHRDRGEKLFF.

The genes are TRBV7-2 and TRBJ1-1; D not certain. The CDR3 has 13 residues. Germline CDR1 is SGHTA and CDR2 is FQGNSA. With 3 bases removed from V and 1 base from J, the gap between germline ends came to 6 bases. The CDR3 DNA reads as TGTGCCAGCAGCTTGGGAGCGAACACTGAAGCTTTCTTT. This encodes CASSLGANTEAFF.

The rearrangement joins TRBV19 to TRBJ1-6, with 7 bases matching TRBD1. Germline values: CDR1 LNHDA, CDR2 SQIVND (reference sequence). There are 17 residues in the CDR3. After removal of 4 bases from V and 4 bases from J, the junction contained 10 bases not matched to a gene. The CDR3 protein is CASSTPPGQKYNSPLHF. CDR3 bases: TGTGCCAGTAGTACCCCTCCGGGACAGAAATATAATTCACCCCTCCACTTT. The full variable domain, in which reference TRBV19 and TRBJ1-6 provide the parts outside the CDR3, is DGGITQSPKYLFRKEGQNVTLSCEQNLNHDAMYWYRQDPGQGLRLIYYSQIVNDFQKGDIAEGYSVSREKKESFPLTVTSAQKNPTAFYLCASSTPPGQKYNSPLHFGNGTRLTVT.

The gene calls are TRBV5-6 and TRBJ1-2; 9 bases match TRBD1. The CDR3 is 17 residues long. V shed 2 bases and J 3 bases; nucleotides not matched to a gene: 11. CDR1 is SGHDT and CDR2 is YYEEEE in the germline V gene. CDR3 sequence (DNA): TGTGCCAGCAGCTTAGCATTGTGGGACAGGGAAGACTATGGCTACACCTTC. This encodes CASSLALWDREDYGYTF.

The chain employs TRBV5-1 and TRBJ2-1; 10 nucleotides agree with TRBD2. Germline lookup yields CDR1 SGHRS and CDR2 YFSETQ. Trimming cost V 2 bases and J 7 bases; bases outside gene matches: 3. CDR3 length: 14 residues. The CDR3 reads CASSLLTSGNEQFF. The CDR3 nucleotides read TGCGCCAGCAGCTTACTGACTAGCGGGAATGAGCAGTTCTTC.

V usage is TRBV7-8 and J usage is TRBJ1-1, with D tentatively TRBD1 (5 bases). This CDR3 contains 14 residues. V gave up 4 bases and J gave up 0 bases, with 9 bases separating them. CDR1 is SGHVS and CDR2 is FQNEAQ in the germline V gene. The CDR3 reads CASSSTVLNTEAFF. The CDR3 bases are TGTGCCAGCAGCTCGACAGTCCTGAACACTGAAGCTTTCTTT. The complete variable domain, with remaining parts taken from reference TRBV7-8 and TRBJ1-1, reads GAGVSQSPRYKVAKRGQDVALRCDPISGHVSLFWYQQALGQGPEFLTYFQNEAQLDKSGLPSDRFFAERPEGSVSTLKIQRTQQEDSAVYLCASSSTVLNTEAFFGQGTRLTVV.

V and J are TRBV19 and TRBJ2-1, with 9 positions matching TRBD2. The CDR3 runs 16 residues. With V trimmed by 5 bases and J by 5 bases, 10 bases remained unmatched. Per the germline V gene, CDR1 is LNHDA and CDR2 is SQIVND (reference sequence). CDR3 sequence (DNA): TGTGCCAGTAGTGACCTGACTAGCGGACTAAACAATGAGCAGTTCTTC. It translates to CASSDLTSGLNNEQFF. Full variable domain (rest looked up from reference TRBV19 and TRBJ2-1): DGGITQSPKYLFRKEGQNVTLSCEQNLNHDAMYWYRQDPGQGLRLIYYSQIVNDFQKGDIAEGYSVSREKKESFPLTVTSAQKNPTAFYLCASSDLTSGLNNEQFFGPGTRLTVL.

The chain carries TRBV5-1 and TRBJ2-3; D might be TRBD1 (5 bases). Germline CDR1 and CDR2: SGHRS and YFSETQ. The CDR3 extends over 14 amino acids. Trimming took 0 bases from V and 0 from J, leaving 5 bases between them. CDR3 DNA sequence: TGCGCCAGCAGCTTGGACAGGAGCACAGATACGCAGTATTTT. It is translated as CASSLDRSTDTQYF.

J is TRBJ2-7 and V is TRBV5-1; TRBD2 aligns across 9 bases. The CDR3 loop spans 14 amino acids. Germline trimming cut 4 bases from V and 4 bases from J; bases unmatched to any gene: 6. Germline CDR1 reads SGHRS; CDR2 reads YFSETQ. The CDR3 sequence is CASSHSGSRYEQYF. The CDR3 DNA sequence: TGCGCCAGCAGCCATAGCGGGAGTAGATACGAGCAGTACTTC.

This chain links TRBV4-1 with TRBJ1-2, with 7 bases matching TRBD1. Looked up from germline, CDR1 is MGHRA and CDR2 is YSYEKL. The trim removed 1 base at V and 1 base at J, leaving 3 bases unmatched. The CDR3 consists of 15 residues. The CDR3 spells CASSQGGQVNYGYTF. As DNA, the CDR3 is TGCGCCAGCAGCCAAGGTGGACAGGTTAACTATGGCTACACCTTC.

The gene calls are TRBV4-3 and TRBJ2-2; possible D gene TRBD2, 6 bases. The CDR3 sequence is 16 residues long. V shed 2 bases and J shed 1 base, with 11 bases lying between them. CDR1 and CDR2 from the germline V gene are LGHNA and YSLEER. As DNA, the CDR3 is TGCGCCAGCAGCCAATCCGCTAGCGTGAACACCGGGGAGCTGTTTTTT. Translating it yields CASSQSASVNTGELFF.

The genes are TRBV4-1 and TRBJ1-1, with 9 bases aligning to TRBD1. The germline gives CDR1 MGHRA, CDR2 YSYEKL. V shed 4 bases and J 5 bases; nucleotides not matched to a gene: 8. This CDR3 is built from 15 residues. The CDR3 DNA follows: TGCGCCAGCAGCCCCTCACAGGGGGCTTTAACTGAAGCTTTCTTT. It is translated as CASSPSQGALTEAFF.

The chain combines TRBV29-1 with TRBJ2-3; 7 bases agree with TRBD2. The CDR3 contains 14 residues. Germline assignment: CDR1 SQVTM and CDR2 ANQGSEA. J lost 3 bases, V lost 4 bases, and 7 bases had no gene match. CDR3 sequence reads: CSVVAGDGTDTQYF. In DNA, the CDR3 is TGCAGCGTTGTTGCGGGGGATGGGACAGATACGCAGTATTTT.

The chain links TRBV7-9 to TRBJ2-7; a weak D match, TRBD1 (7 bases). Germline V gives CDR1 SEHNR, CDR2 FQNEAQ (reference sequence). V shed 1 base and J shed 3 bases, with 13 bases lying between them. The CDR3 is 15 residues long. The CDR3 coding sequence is TGTGCCAGCAGCTTAGGTCCAGGGGGGATCTACGAGCAGTACTTC. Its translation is CASSLGPGGIYEQYF.

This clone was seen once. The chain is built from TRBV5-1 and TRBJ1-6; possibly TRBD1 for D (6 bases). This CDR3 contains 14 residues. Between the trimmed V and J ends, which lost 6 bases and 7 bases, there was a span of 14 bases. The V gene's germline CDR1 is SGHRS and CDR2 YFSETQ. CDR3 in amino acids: CASTPQGLNSPLHF. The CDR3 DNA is TGCGCCAGCACCCCACAGGGTTTGAATTCACCCCTCCACTTT. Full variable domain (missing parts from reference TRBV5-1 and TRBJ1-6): KAGVTQTPRYLIKTRGQQVTLSCSPISGHRSVSWYQQTPGQGLQFLFEYFSETQRNKGNFPGRFSGRQFSNSRSEMNVSTLELGDSALYLCASTPQGLNSPLHFGNGTRLTVT.

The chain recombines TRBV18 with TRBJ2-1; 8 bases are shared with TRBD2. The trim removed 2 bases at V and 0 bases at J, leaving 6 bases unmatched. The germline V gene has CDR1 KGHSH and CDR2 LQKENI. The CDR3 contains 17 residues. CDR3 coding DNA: TGTGCCAGCTCACCATCCAGCGGGAGACCCTCCTACAATGAGCAGTTCTTC. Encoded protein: CASSPSSGRPSYNEQFF.

The CDR3 sequence is CASSSGQANTEAFF. The CDR3 DNA reads as TGTGCCAGCAGCTCAGGACAGGCGAACACTGAAGCTTTCTTT. The chain recombines TRBV7-2 with TRBJ1-1; TRBD1 matches at 7 bases. V lost 4 bases, J lost 1 base, and 3 bases stayed unmatched. Per the germline V gene, CDR1 is SGHTA and CDR2 is FQGNSA. The CDR3 length is 14 residues. The variable domain in full, completed from reference TRBV7-2 and TRBJ1-1, reads GAGVSQSPSNKVTEKGKDVELRCDPISGHTALYWYRQSLGQGLEFLIYFQGNSAPDKSGLPSDRFSAERTGGSVSTLTIQRTQQEDSAVYLCASSSGQANTEAFFGQGTRLTVV.

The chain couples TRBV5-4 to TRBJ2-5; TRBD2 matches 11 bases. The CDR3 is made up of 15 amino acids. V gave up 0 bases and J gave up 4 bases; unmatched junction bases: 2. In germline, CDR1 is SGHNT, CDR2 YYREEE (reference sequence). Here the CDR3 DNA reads TGTGCCAGCAGCTTGGCCCTAGCGGGGGGAGAGACCCAGTACTTC. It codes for CASSLALAGGETQYF.

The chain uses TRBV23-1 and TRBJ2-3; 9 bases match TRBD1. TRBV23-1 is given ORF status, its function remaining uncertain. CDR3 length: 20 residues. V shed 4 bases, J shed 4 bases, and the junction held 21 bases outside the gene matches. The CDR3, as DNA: TGCGCCAGCAGTCCAAACTTCCGGGACAGGGATTCTCCGAGTGCAGATACGCAGTATTTT. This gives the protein CASSPNFRDRDSPSADTQYF.

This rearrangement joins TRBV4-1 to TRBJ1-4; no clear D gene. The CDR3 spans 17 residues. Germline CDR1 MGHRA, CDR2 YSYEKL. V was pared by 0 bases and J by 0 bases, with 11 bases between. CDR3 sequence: CASSQEGYSATNEKLFF. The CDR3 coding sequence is TGCGCCAGCAGCCAAGAAGGATACAGTGCAACTAATGAAAAACTGTTTTTT.

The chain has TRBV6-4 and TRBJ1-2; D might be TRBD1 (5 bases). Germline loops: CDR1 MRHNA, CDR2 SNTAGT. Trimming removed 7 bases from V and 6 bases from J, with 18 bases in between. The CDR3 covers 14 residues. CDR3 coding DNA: TGTGCCAGCACCTCAGAACAACGGGGGAATGGCTACACCTTC. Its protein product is CASTSEQRGNGYTF.

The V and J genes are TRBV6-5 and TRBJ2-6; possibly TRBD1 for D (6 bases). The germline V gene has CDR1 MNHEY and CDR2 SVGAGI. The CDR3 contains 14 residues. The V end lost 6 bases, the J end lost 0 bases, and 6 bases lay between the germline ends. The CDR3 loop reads CASRGHSGANVLTF. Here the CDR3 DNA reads TGTGCCAGCAGGGGACACTCTGGGGCCAACGTCCTGACTTTC.